This entry concerns a single T cell receptor (beta chain). Its cognate antigen is unknown. This record comes from a study of Tregs in tolerant kidney transplant recipients. General study findings and limits: Validation in larger populations is needed because few patients were studied. Biological reproducibility was not directly addressed in this study.

Only in-frame clones appear in the TCRdb table, and some are missing; sequencing was by immunoSEQ multiplex PCR. This table has 68,000 or so clones, 84% appearing once. This CDR3 is built from 15 residues. V was trimmed by 0 bases and J by 1 base, leaving 11 bases between them. CDR1 and CDR2 (germline): SGHNT, YYREEE (reference sequence). Sequenced sample: CD4+ T cells from blood. The receptor was derived from a human donor in good health. The chain couples TRBV5-4 to TRBJ2-7, with D uncertain. The CDR3 DNA sequence: TGTGCCAGCAGCTTGGGGGCCGAAGCTTCCTACGAGCAGTACTTC. This codes for CASSLGAEASYEQYF.